Below are 30 T cell receptor beta chains sequenced from a single sample in a study of a mutant IDH1 vaccine in newly diagnosed glioma. Time point described: week 5, during vaccination. Mutant IDH1 20-mer peptide, at 300 ug, made up each vaccine dose, with topical imiquimod. Their antigens are not known. TCRdb keeps only in-frame clones here, not all; method: immunoSEQ multiplex PCR. The sample lists approximately 76,000 clones; roughly nine tenths were seen once. Sequencing was performed on PBMCs, taken from a glioma patient whose treatment included an IDH1 peptide vaccine. The receptors derive from a woman between 45 and 65 years old with glioma.

The V call is TRBV28, the J call TRBJ1-5; D remains unclear. CDR3 size: 13 residues. Deletions cut 4 bases from V and 4 bases from J, with 8 bases between. The germline gives CDR1 MDHEN, CDR2 SYDVKM. CDR3 amino acids: CASSSGSNQPQHF. CDR3 sequence (DNA): TGTGCCAGCAGTTCTGGGAGTAATCAGCCCCAGCATTTT.

The chain uses TRBV2 and TRBJ2-7, with D possibly matching TRBD1 (6 bases). Per germline, CDR1 SNHLY and CDR2 FYNNEI. The CDR3 loop spans 13 amino acids. Trimming left V 4 bases short and J 3 bases short, with 10 bases between. This CDR3 reads CASSGTVIYEQYF. CDR3 coding DNA: TGTGCCAGCAGTGGGACAGTGATCTACGAGCAGTACTTC. Based on the CDR3 plus reference TRBV2 and TRBJ2-7, the full variable domain is EPEVTQTPSHQVTQMGQEVILRCVPISNHLYFYWYRQILGQKVEFLVSFYNNEISEKSEIFDDQFSVERPDGSNFTLKIRSTKLEDSAMYFCASSGTVIYEQYFGPGTRLTVT.

The rearrangement uses TRBV7-9 and TRBJ2-5; D is possibly TRBD2 (6 bases). CDR1 SEHNR and CDR2 FQNEAQ come from the germline V gene (reference sequence). Trimming removed 2 bases at V and 4 bases at J, with 17 bases between. The CDR3 is made up of 16 amino acids. DNA of the CDR3: TGTGCCAGCAGCTTAACTCGTAGCGGCCCTCGAGAGACCCAGTACTTC. Translating gives CASSLTRSGPRETQYF.

The V gene is TRBV6-6, the J gene TRBJ1-4, with D unclear. The length of the CDR3 is 14 residues. Germline lookup yields CDR1 MNHNY and CDR2 SVGAGI (reference sequence). Trimming removed 7 bases at V and 7 bases at J, with 16 bases between. The chain's CDR3 is CASNKDGQAEKLFF. In DNA, the CDR3 is TGTGCCAGCAATAAGGACGGGCAGGCTGAAAAACTGTTTTTT.

The J gene is TRBJ2-3, the V gene TRBV11-2; 15 bases agree with TRBD2. Trimming removed 5 bases from V and 5 bases from J; junction bases left unmatched: 5. The CDR3 is made up of 16 amino acids. The germline V gene has CDR1 SGHAT and CDR2 FQNNGV. The CDR3 bases are TGTGCCAGCAGCCCGGGACTAGCGGGAGGTATAGATACGCAGTATTTT. Its protein is CASSPGLAGGIDTQYF.

V usage is TRBV6-5 and J usage is TRBJ2-7; 9 bases agree with TRBD2. CDR1 is MNHEY and CDR2 is SVGAGI in the germline V gene. CDR3 length: 14 amino acids. V shed 5 bases and J 4 bases; nucleotides not matched to a gene: 6. CDR3 DNA sequence: TGTGCCAGCAGTCGTAGCGGGAGTCTTTACGAGCAGTACTTC. It encodes CASSRSGSLYEQYF.

This clone has only one observation. The chain carries TRBV18 and TRBJ1-4; 10 bases map to TRBD1. The CDR3 loop spans 13 amino acids. Losses at the gene ends were 5 bases for V and 8 bases for J; bases not matched to a gene: 2. Germline values: CDR1 KGHSH, CDR2 LQKENI. CDR3: CASSSGQGEKLFF. In DNA form, the CDR3 reads TGTGCCAGCTCATCGGGACAGGGGGAAAAACTGTTTTTT.

V usage is TRBV6-5 and J usage is TRBJ2-3; 12 bases align to TRBD2. CDR1 MNHEY and CDR2 SVGAGI come from the germline V gene. The CDR3 has 15 amino acids. With 7 bases clipped from V and 8 bases from J, the junction kept 10 bases outside the gene matches. DNA of the CDR3: TGTGCCAGCACATCTAGCGGGAGGGCTCGGGGTACGCAGTATTTT. Translating gives CASTSSGRARGTQYF.

This chain joins TRBV6-5 and TRBJ1-6; D unresolved. V dropped 0 bases and J dropped 8 bases, with 11 bases sitting between them. Germline lookup yields CDR1 MNHEY and CDR2 SVGAGI. This CDR3 has 15 amino acids. The CDR3 is CASSYSGYIDSPLHF. CDR3 bases: TGTGCCAGCAGTTACTCGGGATACATAGATTCACCCCTCCACTTT.

This CDR3 is CASSSGSPYEQYF. The CDR3 DNA sequence: TGCGCCAGCAGCTCAGGGTCCCCCTACGAGCAGTACTTC. The chain has TRBV5-1 and TRBJ2-7, with a possible D match to TRBD1 (5 bases). The V and J ends lost 3 bases and 2 bases respectively, with 9 bases between them. The CDR3 covers 13 residues. Germline CDR1 SGHRS, CDR2 YFSETQ.

The chain has TRBV27 and TRBJ1-1; 7 bases are shared with TRBD1. J gave up 4 bases and V 7 bases, and 6 bases lay outside the gene matches. The CDR3 has 13 amino acids. Germline V gene sequence: CDR1 MNHEY, CDR2 SMNVEV (reference sequence). The chain's CDR3 is CASKRQGGTEAFF. DNA of the CDR3: TGTGCCAGCAAGCGACAGGGCGGCACTGAAGCTTTCTTT.

The chain combines TRBV2 with TRBJ2-5, with 8 bases aligning to TRBD2. Trimming at V came to 11 bases and at J to 4 bases, leaving 6 bases not matched to a gene. Germline CDR1 is SNHLY and CDR2 is FYNNEI. There are 12 residues in the CDR3. CDR3 DNA sequence: TGTGCCGGATCGGCGGGAGGAGAGACCCAGTACTTC. Translation gives CAGSAGGETQYF.

This clone was seen a single time. The gene calls are TRBV25-1 and TRBJ1-6, with unresolved D. This CDR3 region has 12 residues. Trimming removed 7 bases at V and 9 bases at J, with 10 bases between. Germline CDR1 and CDR2: MGHDK and SYGVNS. For the CDR3, the DNA is TGTGCCAGCAATGACCCGGGTTCACCCCTCCACTTT. Translation: CASNDPGSPLHF. Full variable domain (outside the CDR3, taken from reference TRBV25-1 and TRBJ1-6): EADIYQTPRYLVIGTGKKITLECSQTMGHDKMYWYQQDPGMELHLIHYSYGVNSTEKGDLSSESTVSRIRTEHFPLTLESARPSHTSQYLCASNDPGSPLHFGNGTRLTVT.

This clone has a handful of counts. This chain links TRBV5-6 with TRBJ1-5, with TRBD1 identical over 10 bases. V shed 3 bases and J 5 bases; nucleotides not matched to a gene: 5. The CDR3 spans 15 residues. CDR1 is SGHDT and CDR2 is YYEEEE in the germline V gene. The CDR3 is CASSSTGGAYQPQHF. DNA for the CDR3: TGTGCCAGCAGCTCGACAGGGGGCGCGTATCAGCCCCAGCATTTT.

The V and J genes are TRBV21-1 and TRBJ1-4; the D call TRBD1 from the table was never checked on the DNA. TRBV21-1 is flagged as a pseudogene. The CDR3 is 13 residues long. In DNA, the CDR3 is TGTGCCAGCAGCGGACAGGGGGGTGAAAAACTGTTTTTT. Its translation is CASSGQGGEKLFF.

The genes are TRBV2 and TRBJ2-2, with D maybe TRBD1 (6 bases). V lost 4 bases and J 5 bases, leaving 8 bases between the germline ends. The CDR3 runs 13 residues. Germline CDR1 and CDR2: SNHLY and FYNNEI. The CDR3 nucleotides read TGTGCCAGCAGTGGGACAGTGACCGGGGAGCTGTTTTTT. This encodes CASSGTVTGELFF. The whole variable domain, remainder taken from reference TRBV2 and TRBJ2-2, is EPEVTQTPSHQVTQMGQEVILRCVPISNHLYFYWYRQILGQKVEFLVSFYNNEISEKSEIFDDQFSVERPDGSNFTLKIRSTKLEDSAMYFCASSGTVTGELFFGEGSRLTVL.

The rearrangement uses TRBV6-6 and TRBJ1-5; possibly TRBD1 for D (6 bases). CDR1 and CDR2 (germline): MNHNY, SVGAGI (reference sequence). The germline V and J ends were trimmed by 7 bases and 8 bases, with 18 bases remaining between them. The CDR3 loop spans 14 amino acids. For the CDR3, the DNA is TGTGCCAGCATTCCAACGGGGGCTGGGAAGCCCCAGCATTTT. Translated: CASIPTGAGKPQHF.

This chain links TRBV6-4 with TRBJ2-1, with 7 nucleotides matching TRBD1. This CDR3 is 12 amino acids long. Germline V gene data show CDR1 as MRHNA and CDR2 as SNTAGT. J lost 5 bases, V lost 11 bases, and 6 bases had no gene match. The CDR3 spells CASKGAHNEQFF. DNA of the CDR3: TGTGCCTCCAAGGGGGCCCACAATGAGCAGTTCTTC.

V gene TRBV9 combines with J gene TRBJ2-5, with a tentative D call TRBD2 (5 bases). Trimming stripped 4 bases from V and 2 bases from J, with 6 bases between. The CDR3 totals 12 residues. Germline-derived CDR1 and CDR2 are SGDLS and YYNGEE. The CDR3 here is CASSRGQETQYF. The CDR3 coding sequence is TGTGCCAGCAGCCGGGGACAAGAGACCCAGTACTTC.

The rearrangement joins TRBV27 to TRBJ2-1; D call uncertain. The CDR3 is made up of 14 amino acids. Trimming stripped 5 bases from V and 5 bases from J, with 13 bases between. Germline CDR1 reads MNHEY; CDR2 reads SMNVEV (reference sequence). The CDR3 region has the DNA TGTGCCAGCAGTAGGAACTCCGGACACAATGAGCAGTTCTTC. This encodes CASSRNSGHNEQFF.

The V call is TRBV27, the J call TRBJ2-1; 7 nucleotides match TRBD1. Germline V CDR1 and CDR2: MNHEY, SMNVEV (reference sequence). Losses at the gene ends were 8 bases for V and 6 bases for J; bases not matched to a gene: 13. This CDR3 has 15 residues. The CDR3 DNA sequence: TGTGCCAGCGGGATTACCGGGACAGACCCCAATGAGCAGTTCTTC. It encodes CASGITGTDPNEQFF.

The chain couples TRBV30 to TRBJ2-1; possibly TRBD1 or TRBD2 for D (5 bases each). There are 15 residues in the CDR3. The V gene lost 5 bases and the J gene lost 3 bases, with 17 bases spanning the gap. Germline V gene lookup returns CDR1 GTSNPN and CDR2 SVGIG (reference sequence). Written as DNA, the CDR3 is TGTGCCTGGTTTTCCGGGACCCACATCTACAATGAGCAGTTCTTC. Its protein is CAWFSGTHIYNEQFF.

The rearrangement joins TRBV28 to TRBJ2-1; D possibly corresponds to TRBD1 (5 bases). V was trimmed by 5 bases and J by 11 bases, leaving 13 bases between them. There are 12 residues in the CDR3. Germline values: CDR1 MDHEN, CDR2 SYDVKM. DNA for the CDR3: TGTGCCAGCAGTCAGGGCCCCGCAAAGCAGTTCTTC. It specifies CASSQGPAKQFF.

This chain uses TRBV9 with TRBJ1-4, with a tentative D call TRBD1 (6 bases). Germline CDR1 reads SGDLS; CDR2 reads YYNGEE. This CDR3 spans 15 amino acids. Between the trimmed V and J ends, which lost 3 bases and 3 bases, there was a span of 12 bases. The CDR3 DNA is TGTGCCAGCAGCGGACTACAGGGTGCTAATGAAAAACTGTTTTTT. Translated, it gives CASSGLQGANEKLFF.

This clone was observed once. For the CDR3, the DNA is TGTGCCAGCAGTTTAGACTGGGGGACTAAAATCTACGAGCAGTACTTC. It specifies CASSLDWGTKIYEQYF. This chain connects TRBV27 to TRBJ2-7, with TRBD2 identical over 7 bases. V was clipped by 2 bases and J by 3 bases; unmatched bases: 10. The germline V gene has CDR1 MNHEY and CDR2 SMNVEV (reference sequence). The CDR3 totals 16 residues.

The chain couples TRBV30 to TRBJ2-7, with 8 positions matching TRBD2. J lost 1 base, V lost 7 bases, and 6 bases had no gene match. Germline loops: CDR1 GTSNPN, CDR2 SVGIG (reference sequence). CDR3 length: 13 amino acids. The CDR3, as DNA: TGTGCCTTGAAGCGGGAGAAATCCTACGAGCAGTACTTC. Residues: CALKREKSYEQYF.

The chain is built from TRBV7-3 and TRBJ2-3, with 8 bases fitting TRBD2. The CDR3 length is 15 residues. Unmatched junction bases numbered 9, after V lost 5 bases and J lost 5 bases. From germline, CDR1 is SGHTA and CDR2 FQGTGA. CDR3: CASSRLGLAVDTQYF. The CDR3 DNA follows: TGTGCCAGCAGCCGTCTCGGACTAGCCGTAGATACGCAGTATTTT.

The chain combines TRBV11-2 with TRBJ1-4; D not resolved. The ends were cut back, 2 bases at V and 0 bases at J, with 13 bases in the middle. This CDR3 spans 17 amino acids. Germline V lookup: CDR1 SGHAT, CDR2 FQNNGV. The CDR3 DNA reads as TGTGCCAGCAGCTTATTCCGAAATTTAGCAACTAATGAAAAACTGTTTTTT. The encoded protein is CASSLFRNLATNEKLFF.

This clone came up once. The J gene is TRBJ1-6, the V gene TRBV7-3, with 11 bases that match TRBD1. The ends lost 5 bases at V and 8 bases at J; junction bases unmatched: 5. CDR3 length: 15 residues. Germline CDR1 SGHTA, CDR2 FQGTGA. The CDR3 DNA sequence: TGTGCCAGCAGCGCGGACAGGGGGCTAGATTCACCCCTCCACTTT. It codes for CASSADRGLDSPLHF.

The V gene is TRBV6-5, the J gene TRBJ2-7, with D perhaps matching TRBD1 (7 bases). V was shortened by 2 bases and J by 1 base, with 9 bases between the two germline ends. Germline loops: CDR1 MNHEY, CDR2 SVGAGI. This CDR3 is 14 amino acids long. This chain's CDR3 is CASSYQGGSYEQYF. The CDR3 DNA sequence: TGTGCCAGCAGTTACCAGGGGGGTTCCTACGAGCAGTACTTC.